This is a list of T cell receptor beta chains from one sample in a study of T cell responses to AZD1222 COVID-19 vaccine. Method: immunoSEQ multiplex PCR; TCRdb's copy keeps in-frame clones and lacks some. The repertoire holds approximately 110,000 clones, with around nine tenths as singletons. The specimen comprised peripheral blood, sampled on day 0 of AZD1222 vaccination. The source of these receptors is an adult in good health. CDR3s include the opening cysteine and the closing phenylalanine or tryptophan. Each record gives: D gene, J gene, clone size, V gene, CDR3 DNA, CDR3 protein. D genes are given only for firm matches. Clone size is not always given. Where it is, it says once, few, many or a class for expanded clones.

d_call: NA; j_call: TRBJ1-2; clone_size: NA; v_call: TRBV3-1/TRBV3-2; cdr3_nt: TGTGCCAGCAGCCAAAGGATAGATAACTATGGCTACACCTTC; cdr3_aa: CASSQRIDNYGYTF
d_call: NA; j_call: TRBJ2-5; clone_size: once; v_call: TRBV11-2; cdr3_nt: TGTGCCAGCAGCTTCGCGGGGTTAGAGACCCAGTACTTC; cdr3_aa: CASSFAGLETQYF
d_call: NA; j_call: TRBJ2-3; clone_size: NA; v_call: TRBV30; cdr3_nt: TGTGCCTGGGCACAGAGCCGCCACACAGATACGCAGTATTTT; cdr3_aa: CAWAQSRHTDTQYF
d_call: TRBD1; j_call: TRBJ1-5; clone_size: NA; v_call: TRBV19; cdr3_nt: TGTGCCAGTAAAAGAGACAGGGGGGGCAATCAGCCCCAGCATTTT; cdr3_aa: CASKRDRGGNQPQHF
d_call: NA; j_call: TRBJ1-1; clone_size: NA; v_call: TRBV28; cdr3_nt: TGTGCCAGCAGTTCCCTAAAGAGAGCGAACACTGAAGCTTTCTTT; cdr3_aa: CASSSLKRANTEAFF
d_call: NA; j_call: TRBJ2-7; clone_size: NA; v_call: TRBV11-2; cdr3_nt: TGTGCCAGCAGCTCGTTTAGGTCAGGGGGGAACGAGCAGTACTTC; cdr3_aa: CASSSFRSGGNEQYF
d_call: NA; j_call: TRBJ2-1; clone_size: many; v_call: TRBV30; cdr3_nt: TGTGCCGCTACTATACCGAGCTCCTACAATGAGCAGTTCTTC; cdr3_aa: CAATIPSSYNEQFF
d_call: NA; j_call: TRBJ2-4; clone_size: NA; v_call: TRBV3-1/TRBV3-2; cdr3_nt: TGTGCCAGCAGCCAGACTATAGCCAAAAACATTCAGTACTTC; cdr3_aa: CASSQTIAKNIQYF
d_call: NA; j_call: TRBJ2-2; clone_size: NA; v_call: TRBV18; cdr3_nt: TGTGCCAGCTCACCAGGGGTGTACACCGGGGAGCTGTTTTTT; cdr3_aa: CASSPGVYTGELFF
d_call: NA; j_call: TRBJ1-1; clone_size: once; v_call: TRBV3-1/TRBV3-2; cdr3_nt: TGTGCCAGCAGCCCGTCCTACACAGGGCCTGAAGCTTTCTTT; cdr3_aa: CASSPSYTGPEAFF
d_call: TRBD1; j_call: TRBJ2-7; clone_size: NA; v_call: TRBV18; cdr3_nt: TGTGCCAGCTCACCACCCTTAGGGGGCAGAGGCGAGCAGTACTTC; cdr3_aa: CASSPPLGGRGEQYF
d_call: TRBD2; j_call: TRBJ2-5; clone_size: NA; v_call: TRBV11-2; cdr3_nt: TGTGCCAGCAGCCCCCCGGCAGCGGGAGTCTCAGAGACCCAGTACTTC; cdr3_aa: CASSPPAAGVSETQYF
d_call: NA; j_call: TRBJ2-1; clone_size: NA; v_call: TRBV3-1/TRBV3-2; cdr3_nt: TGTGCCAGCAGTCCGCCGCGGACCAATGAGCAGTTCTTC; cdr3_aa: CASSPPRTNEQFF
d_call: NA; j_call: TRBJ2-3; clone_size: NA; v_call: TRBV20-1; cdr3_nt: TGCAGTGCTAGTTTAGGGACTAGCACAGATACGCAGTATTTT; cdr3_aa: CSASLGTSTDTQYF
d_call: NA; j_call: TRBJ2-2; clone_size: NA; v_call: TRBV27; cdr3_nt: TGTGCCAGCCGATTCAACACCGGGGAGCTGTTTTTT; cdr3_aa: CASRFNTGELFF
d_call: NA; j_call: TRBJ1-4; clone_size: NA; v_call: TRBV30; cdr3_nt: TGTGCCTGGTCAACGACGGGGAATGAAAAACTGTTTTTT; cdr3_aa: CAWSTTGNEKLFF
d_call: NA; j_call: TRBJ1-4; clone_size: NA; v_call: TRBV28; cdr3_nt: TGTGCCAGCAGTTTACAGCCCGACCCGTGGGGGACTAATGAAAAACTGTTTTTT; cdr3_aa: CASSLQPDPWGTNEKLFF